Sequencing of this TCR beta chain was carried out in a study of cytomegalovirus exposure and HLA in healthy donors. Overall study: Unique TCR beta sequences numbering fewer than 130 million came from 150 million to 200 million T cells in an earlier analysis. Overall study findings and caveats: In a later analysis, TCR beta V- and J-gene trimming was associated with a missense DCLRE1C variant. Later findings reportedly placed an Asian-associated ancestry cluster below the roughly 670-donor mean for N-insertions. Per a prior analysis, the majority of TCR beta V segments were productive roughly 90% or roughly 30% of the time.

13 Jbeta primers and 60 Vbeta primers were used for the PCR. Only in-frame clones appear in the TCRdb table, and some are missing; sequencing was by immunoSEQ multiplex PCR. The table lists around 39,000 clones, approximately 77% of them singletons. With respect to this clone: The antigen is undetermined.

The V gene end was trimmed by 3 bases and the J gene end by 7 bases; junction bases not matched to a gene: 7. The CDR3 has 16 amino acids. Germline-derived CDR1 and CDR2 are LGHNT and FRNRAP. Sequenced: PBMCs. The chain recombines TRBV12-5 with TRBJ2-1; 12 bases line up with TRBD2. This receptor was obtained from a man aged 25 to 40 in good health and CMV-seronegative. The chain's CDR3 is CASGLILAGGENEQFF. The CDR3 DNA reads as TGTGCTAGTGGTTTAATACTAGCGGGAGGTGAGAATGAGCAGTTCTTC.